What follows is one TCR beta chain and its context. Its antigen is currently not known. Nothing much larger sits one base from this clone, and base qualities are not available. The treatment or condition label, read with the paper, signifies: live attenuated yellow fever vaccine strain. PBMCs were isolated from peripheral blood using a standard Ficoll-Paque protocol. Dynabeads CD4 and CD8 positive selection kits were used to isolate CD4 and CD8 T-cell fractions. TriZol was used to extract RNA from bulk PBMCs, CD4 and CD8 fractions, and dextramer-positive and dextramer-negative fractions. These data come from a study of T cells after yellow fever vaccination (dated 2019 in TCRdb). For context, the study as a whole: The SMART-Seq v4 Ultra Low Input RNA kit was used to prepare libraries from fractions with low cell numbers. Bulk TCR alpha and beta repertoires were sequenced longitudinally to track T-cell clones before and after primary and booster YFV17D yellow fever vaccination. Two healthy male donors made up the cohort, one aged 18 to 30 years and the other aged 30 to 40 years. Blood was collected at multiple timepoints before and after primary and secondary immunization, and bulk PBMC replicates and cell subsets were isolated. Summary of the overall study and its limitations: Compared with the primary T-cell response, the secondary T-cell response was weaker but faster, peaking on day 5 rather than day 15. A small share of clonotypes occurred in both CD4 and CD8 compartments, likely arising from convergent recombination. Most clones expanded after primary vaccination (96% of CD4 and around nine tenths of CD8) were re-detected after the booster, suggesting that broad memory maintenance occurred. Computational filtering was needed because FACS-sorted repertoires could contain abundant contaminating clonotypes from the bulk population. The study included only a couple of donors, which limits how far the findings can be generalized.

Synthesis of TCR cDNA relied on 5'RACE template switching, a step that introduced a universal primer site along with unique molecular identifiers. Priming of cDNA synthesis was performed from both the TCR alpha and TCR beta constant segments. Library amplification involved two PCR steps, and the second step added sample barcodes and sequencing adapters. Sequencing of libraries was performed on Illumina HiSeq 2500 (2x100 bp) or NovaSeq (2x150 bp). On the authors' methods: Demultiplexing of reads and collapsing into UMI consensus sequences were performed with MIGEC, and V(D)J alignment was carried out with MiXCR. Vaccine-responding clonotypes were identified with edgeR using replicate PBMC samples, with FDR below 0.01 and a log2 fold change above 5 up to day 15 being required. CD4 or CD8 identity was assigned to each bulk clonotype according to whether the clonotype was present at higher abundance in the sequenced CD4 repertoire or the sequenced CD8 repertoire. TCRdb handled the public reads itself, with Q25 trimming in fastp and clone calling in MiXCR, and kept productive beta chains. Records with the same CDR3 protein are collapsed into one entry carrying the most frequent genes and DNA. TCRdb assigned the V and J calls; the authors' analysis was not used. The sample contains roughly 70,000 distinct CDR3 sequences, 7.5% to 9% of them found a single time. The top ten clonotypes cover around 38% of the sample.

Its CDR3 holds 13 amino acids, cysteine through phenylalanine. Only the CDR3 DNA stays, 39 bases, in frame from base 1. V is cut back by 4 bases and J by 1 base, with 2 bases in the junction unmatched. CDR1 is given as DFQATT and CDR2 as SNEGSKA, both from the germline V gene (reference sequence). This receptor was obtained from a man aged 30 to 39 who received the YFV17D yellow fever vaccine. Sample: CD8+ T cells sorted from PBMCs, taken on the day of the yellow fever booster vaccination. The sequence is built from TRBV20-1 and TRBJ2-7, with 9 middle bases fitting TRBD1. CDR3 protein: CSATGTGSYEQYF. The nucleotide sequence reads TGCAGTGCTACCGGGACAGGGTCCTACGAGCAGTACTTC.